These 18 T cell receptor beta chains came from one sample sequenced in a study of blood T cell repertoires in COVID-19. TCRdb's copy holds only in-frame clones and misses some; the assay was immunoSEQ multiplex PCR. The table has approximately 390,000 clones, about 87% seen once. Sequences were obtained from PBMCs or T cells enriched from blood (not recorded which). These receptors were collected from a woman aged 50 to 60 who had recovered from COVID-19.

This clone was seen only a few times. This chain links TRBV28 with TRBJ1-5; the D gene is possibly TRBD1 (5 bases). Trimming took 7 bases from V and 0 from J, leaving 10 bases between them. The CDR3 is 14 amino acids. Germline CDR1 reads MDHEN; CDR2 reads SYDVKM. The DNA of the CDR3 is TGTGCCAGCATCTGGGGGGATAGCAATCAGCCCCAGCATTTT. Its translation: CASIWGDSNQPQHF.

V and J are TRBV4-1 and TRBJ1-6; D remains unclear. Trimming took off 1 base at V and 3 bases at J, with 10 bases between the two ends. CDR1 MGHRA and CDR2 YSYEKL come from the germline V gene. CDR3 size: 16 residues. CDR3 bases: TGCGCCAGCAGCCAAGCAGGAACAGTCTATAATTCACCCCTCCACTTT. This gives the protein CASSQAGTVYNSPLHF.

This chain uses TRBV7-6 with TRBJ1-1; D possibly corresponds to TRBD1 (5 bases). The germline V and J ends were trimmed by 4 bases and 4 bases, with 16 bases remaining between them. The CDR3 totals 15 residues. Looked up from germline, CDR1 is SGHVS and CDR2 is FNYEAQ. The CDR3, as DNA: TGTGCCAGCAGCTCCAACCCTCAGGGAGGCACTGAAGCTTTCTTT. Residues: CASSSNPQGGTEAFF.

The chain carries TRBV24-1 and TRBJ1-1, with D perhaps TRBD1 (6 bases). Trimming took 2 bases from V and 4 from J, leaving 13 bases between them. The germline V gene encodes CDR1 KGHDR and CDR2 SFDVKD. CDR3 length: 15 residues. CDR3 DNA: TGTGCCACCAGTGATTCCGGACAGCGTATCACTGAAGCTTTCTTT. It is translated as CATSDSGQRITEAFF.

V gene TRBV30 combines with J gene TRBJ1-1, with D possibly matching TRBD1 (6 bases). V lost 3 bases to trimming and J lost 0 bases, with 14 bases between them. The germline gives CDR1 GTSNPN, CDR2 SVGIG (reference sequence). This CDR3 is 15 amino acids long. The chain's CDR3 is CAWSRDTRMNTEAFF. The CDR3 DNA follows: TGTGCCTGGAGCCGGGACACCCGCATGAACACTGAAGCTTTCTTT. Variable domain in full (rest from reference TRBV30 and TRBJ1-1): SQTIHQWPATLVQPVGSPLSLECTVEGTSNPNLYWYRQAAGRGLQLLFYSVGIGQISSEVPQNLSASRPQDRQFILSSKKLLLSDSGFYLCAWSRDTRMNTEAFFGQGTRLTVV.

The chain employs TRBV10-3 and TRBJ1-4; the match to TRBD1 covers 7 bases. CDR3 size: 16 residues. The junction had 3 bases not matched to a gene; V was cut back by 0 bases and J by 2 bases. Germline V gene data show CDR1 as ENHRY and CDR2 as SYGVKD. The CDR3 loop is CAISESRGGTNEKLFF. The DNA for the CDR3 is TGTGCCATCAGTGAGTCAAGAGGGGGCACTAATGAAAAACTGTTTTTT.

This clone was seen a handful of times. The gene calls are TRBV5-6 and TRBJ1-2, with 9 bases aligning to TRBD1. Germline CDR1 and CDR2: SGHDT and YYEEEE. The CDR3 extends over 15 amino acids. V trimming: 7 bases; J trimming: 8 bases; junction bases outside the gene matches: 15. This CDR3 reads CASGPRGQGLVGYTF. The CDR3 nucleotides read TGTGCCAGCGGCCCCCGGGGACAGGGACTTGTAGGCTACACCTTC.

This clone was seen just once. The chain couples TRBV4-2 to TRBJ1-6; 10 bases fit TRBD1. Trimming removed 7 bases from V and 9 bases from J; junction bases left unmatched: 9. The CDR3 is 15 residues long. Germline values: CDR1 LGHNA, CDR2 YNFKEQ. DNA for the CDR3: TGTGCCAGCACCCCTGGGGGACAGGGGTTTTCACCCCTCCACTTT. Its protein product is CASTPGGQGFSPLHF.

This clone was seen a handful of times. The CDR3 region has the DNA TGTGCCAGCAGCCCGGAGGTAAGCCTTCCTGGCTACACCTTC. Its translation: CASSPEVSLPGYTF. The chain has TRBV7-8 and TRBJ1-2; D is uncertain. The V end was cut by 5 bases, the J end by 7 bases, with 17 bases between. The CDR3 length is 14 residues. Looked up from germline, CDR1 is SGHVS and CDR2 is FQNEAQ.

In its sample, this clone was seen once. The chain combines TRBV2 with TRBJ2-7; TRBD1 matches at 10 bases. This CDR3 is 14 amino acids long. V lost 8 bases to trimming and J lost 6 bases; unmatched junction nucleotides: 10. Germline loops: CDR1 SNHLY, CDR2 FYNNEI. The CDR3 is CASGARDRGSEQYF. In nucleotides, the CDR3 is TGTGCCAGCGGGGCGCGGGACAGGGGCTCCGAGCAGTACTTC.

The chain has TRBV3-1 (or the pseudogene TRBV3-2) and TRBJ1-6, with D unresolved. Trimming took off 0 bases at V and 9 bases at J, with 9 bases between the two ends. CDR3 length: 14 amino acids. Germline V lookup: CDR1 LGHDT, CDR2 YNNKEL (reference sequence). The CDR3 here is CASSQDVSPSPLHF. The DNA for the CDR3 is TGTGCCAGCAGCCAAGACGTGTCTCCTTCACCCCTCCACTTT.

The chain links TRBV7-9 to TRBJ1-5, with 9 positions matching TRBD1. This CDR3 is 17 amino acids long. Germline V gives CDR1 SEHNR, CDR2 FQNEAQ (reference sequence). J lost 3 bases, V lost 4 bases, and 10 bases had no gene match. The CDR3 reads CASSSGQGNVNNQPQHF. CDR3 DNA sequence: TGTGCCAGCAGCTCCGGACAGGGGAATGTGAACAATCAGCCCCAGCATTTT.

This chain connects TRBV7-9 to TRBJ1-6; D is perhaps TRBD1 (6 bases). The CDR3 is 16 residues long. Between the trimmed V and J ends, which lost 3 bases and 7 bases, there was a span of 16 bases. CDR1 is SEHNR, CDR2 FQNEAQ, per germline (reference sequence). CDR3 in amino acids: CASSLLSGVRNSPLHF. The CDR3 region has the DNA TGTGCCAGCAGCTTGCTCTCAGGGGTTAGGAATTCACCCCTCCACTTT.

The V call is TRBV2, the J call TRBJ2-5; perhaps TRBD1 as D (6 bases). This CDR3 is 13 amino acids long. With 6 bases removed from V and 2 bases from J, the gap between germline ends came to 10 bases. Per germline, CDR1 SNHLY and CDR2 FYNNEI. CDR3 residues: CASRRDIQETQYF. The CDR3 region has the DNA TGTGCCAGCAGGAGGGACATACAAGAGACCCAGTACTTC.

The CDR3, as DNA: TGTGCCAGCAGTGAAGCGCGAGATGGCTACACCTTC. Protein: CASSEARDGYTF. The chain joins TRBV6-1 to TRBJ1-2; unclear D gene. The CDR3 runs 12 residues. Germline V gene data show CDR1 as MNHNS and CDR2 as SASEGT. The ends were cut back, 0 bases at V and 6 bases at J, with 5 bases in the middle.

This clone was picked up one time. This chain uses TRBV3-1 (or the pseudogene TRBV3-2) with TRBJ2-5, with 9 bases that match TRBD2. V shed 0 bases, J shed 4 bases, and the junction held 12 bases outside the gene matches. Looked up from germline, CDR1 is LGHDT and CDR2 is YNNKEL (reference sequence). The CDR3 consists of 18 residues. For the CDR3, the DNA is TGTGCCAGCAGCCAAGATACTTCGATGAGCGGGGGGATAGAGACCCAGTACTTC. It yields the protein CASSQDTSMSGGIETQYF.

This clone showed up just once. The rearrangement uses TRBV3-1 (or the pseudogene TRBV3-2) and TRBJ1-2; possible D gene TRBD1, 5 bases. V was trimmed by 4 bases and J by 4 bases, leaving 19 bases between them. The CDR3 spans 16 residues. Germline V CDR1 and CDR2: LGHDT, YNNKEL (reference sequence). Written as DNA, the CDR3 is TGTGCCAGCAGCCGTATCCTGGGGGGGAAAGGCTATGGCTACACCTTC. It codes for CASSRILGGKGYGYTF.

The V gene is TRBV28, the J gene TRBJ1-5; 8 nucleotides align to TRBD1. Trimming cost V 2 bases and J 6 bases; bases outside gene matches: 6. This CDR3 spans 15 amino acids. Germline loops: CDR1 MDHEN, CDR2 SYDVKM. CDR3 sequence reads: CASSLTGQGFQPQHF. CDR3 bases: TGTGCCAGCAGTTTAACAGGACAGGGTTTTCAGCCCCAGCATTTT.